This TCR beta chain was sequenced during a study of T cells in women clearing cervical HPV infection. Study in general: Cases: HPV16-related CIN3 or worse on histology, 2 invasive cancers. General observations from the study: Each sample's T-cell count was unknown, possibly confounding richness.

The CDR3 extends over 13 amino acids. The germline V gene has CDR1 MNHEY and CDR2 SVGEGT. V was clipped by 2 bases and J by 5 bases; unmatched bases: 0. Sequencing was performed with immunoSEQ multiplex PCR; in TCRdb, only in-frame clones are kept and a portion is missing. This table lists 30,000 to 35,000 clones. Comment on this clone: What it binds is unknown. The DNA ends 3 residues before the CDR3 does, and the rest of the CDR3 is filled in from the germline J gene.

This chain uses TRBV6-2 or TRBV6-3 with TRBJ2-5, with 9 bases lining up with TRBD1. Sequenced sample: blood buffy coat. This TCR was sampled from a woman aged 18-70 years with a cervical HPV16 infection that either progressed to CIN3+ or cleared (not recorded which). This chain's CDR3 is CASSYDRGETQYF. The CDR3 bases that were read are TGTGCCAGCAGTTACGACAGGGGGGAGACC.